Listed below are T cell receptor beta chains from one sample, sequenced in a study of post-analysis software for immune sequencing data. Using its own MiXCR run on the PCR reads, TCRdb lists one record per CDR3 protein. The sample lists hundreds of thousands of distinct CDR3 sequences, about 50% occurring once. Sequenced material: blood. The source of these receptors is a girl aged 5-17 years with multiple sclerosis. Each CDR3 is given with its conserved first and last residue. The order of the fields is CDR3 protein, CDR3 DNA, J gene, D gene, V gene, clone size. A D gene is named only where the DNA matches it firmly. A clone size is listed for some rows: how often the clone was seen (once, few, many), or a class if it is expanded.

cdr3_aa: CASRLWSGETAYGYTF
cdr3_nt: TGTGCCAGCAGACTTTGGTCGGGGGAAACAGCCTATGGCTACACCTTC
j_call: TRBJ1-2
d_call: .
v_call: TRBV6-5
clone_size: .

cdr3_aa: CASSSGLAGAEQYF
cdr3_nt: TGTGCCAGCAGTTCCGGACTAGCGGGAGCCGAGCAGTACTTC
j_call: TRBJ2-7
d_call: TRBD2
v_call: TRBV12-3/TRBV12-4
clone_size: few

cdr3_aa: CATSGGALAGASYNEQFF
cdr3_nt: TGTGCCACCAGTGGAGGGGCTTTAGCGGGGGCCTCCTACAATGAGCAGTTCTTC
j_call: TRBJ2-1
d_call: TRBD2
v_call: TRBV6-4
clone_size: .

cdr3_aa: CASSQTGDPGNTIYF
cdr3_nt: TGTGCCAGCAGCCAAACAGGGGATCCAGGAAACACCATATATTTT
j_call: TRBJ1-3
d_call: TRBD1
v_call: TRBV3-1
clone_size: .

cdr3_aa: CASHRRGTGSYEQYF
cdr3_nt: TGTGCCAGCCATCGTAGAGGGACAGGGTCCTACGAGCAGTACTTC
j_call: TRBJ2-7
d_call: TRBD1
v_call: TRBV6-5
clone_size: few

cdr3_aa: CAISPGTSGMRSAKNIQYF
cdr3_nt: TGTGCCATCTCCCCTGGGACTAGCGGGATGAGGTCGGCCAAAAACATTCAGTACTTC
j_call: TRBJ2-4
d_call: TRBD2
v_call: TRBV7-8
clone_size: .

cdr3_aa: CASSLWDGGTTSTDTQYF
cdr3_nt: TGCGCCAGCAGCTTGTGGGACGGGGGGACCACTAGCACAGATACGCAGTATTTT
j_call: TRBJ2-3
d_call: TRBD2
v_call: TRBV5-1
clone_size: .

cdr3_aa: CASSVFSQDNEQFF
cdr3_nt: TGTGCCAGCAGCGTATTTAGCCAGGACAATGAGCAGTTCTTC
j_call: TRBJ2-1
d_call: .
v_call: TRBV9
clone_size: .

cdr3_aa: CSVGRATTTAETQYF
cdr3_nt: TGCAGCGTTGGCAGGGCTACTACCACTGCGGAGACCCAGTACTTC
j_call: TRBJ2-5
d_call: .
v_call: TRBV29-1
clone_size: few

cdr3_aa: CASTQGGIWNQPQHF
cdr3_nt: TGTGCCAGCACCCAAGGGGGGATCTGGAATCAGCCCCAGCATTTT
j_call: TRBJ1-5
d_call: .
v_call: TRBV6-6
clone_size: .

cdr3_aa: CASSQVEYRTVLSTDTQYF
cdr3_nt: TGCGCCAGCAGCCAAGTTGAATACAGGACAGTCCTCAGCACAGATACGCAGTATTTT
j_call: TRBJ2-3
d_call: .
v_call: TRBV4-1
clone_size: .

cdr3_aa: CASSTRQPANYGYTF
cdr3_nt: TGTGCCAGCAGCACCCGACAGCCAGCTAACTATGGCTACACCTTC
j_call: TRBJ1-2
d_call: .
v_call: TRBV2
clone_size: .

cdr3_aa: CASSPQSGGKEKLFF
cdr3_nt: TGTGCCAGCTCACCCCAATCTGGGGGGAAGGAAAAACTGTTTTTT
j_call: TRBJ1-4
d_call: .
v_call: TRBV18
clone_size: .

cdr3_aa: CASSPGPVGEKLFF
cdr3_nt: TGTGCCAGCAGCCCCGGCCCCGTTGGGGAAAAACTGTTTTTT
j_call: TRBJ1-4
d_call: .
v_call: TRBV7-8
clone_size: .

cdr3_aa: CSVVADSYEQYF
cdr3_nt: TGCAGCGTTGTGGCAGATTCCTACGAGCAGTACTTC
j_call: TRBJ2-7
d_call: .
v_call: TRBV29-1
clone_size: few

cdr3_aa: CAWNTGLNSPLHF
cdr3_nt: TGTGCCTGGAACACAGGGTTAAATTCACCCCTCCACTTT
j_call: TRBJ1-6
d_call: .
v_call: TRBV30
clone_size: .

cdr3_aa: CASSKGTYNEQFF
cdr3_nt: TGTGCCAGCAGCAAGGGGACCTACAATGAGCAGTTCTTC
j_call: TRBJ2-1
d_call: .
v_call: TRBV9
clone_size: .

cdr3_aa: CASSLGRMGNEQFF
cdr3_nt: TGTGCCAGCAGCTTAGGACGGATGGGGAATGAGCAGTTCTTC
j_call: TRBJ2-1
d_call: .
v_call: TRBV7-8
clone_size: few

cdr3_aa: CASSPLGGTQYF
cdr3_nt: TGTGCCAGCAGCCCGTTAGGGGGGACCCAGTACTTC
j_call: TRBJ2-5
d_call: .
v_call: TRBV7-7
clone_size: once

cdr3_aa: CVSSGMRQETQYF
cdr3_nt: TGTGTCAGCAGCGGGATGAGACAAGAGACCCAGTACTTC
j_call: TRBJ2-5
d_call: TRBD2
v_call: TRBV13
clone_size: .

cdr3_aa: CASSKTSGSRETQYF
cdr3_nt: TGTGCCAGCAGTAAGACTAGCGGGAGCCGGGAGACCCAGTACTTC
j_call: TRBJ2-5
d_call: TRBD2
v_call: TRBV6-5
clone_size: .

cdr3_aa: CASSPSDGDTEAFF
cdr3_nt: TGCGCCAGCAGCCCATCGGACGGAGACACTGAAGCTTTCTTT
j_call: TRBJ1-1
d_call: .
v_call: TRBV5-1
clone_size: .

cdr3_aa: CASSLFRGGTEAFF
cdr3_nt: TGTGCCAGCAGTCTATTCAGGGGAGGTACTGAAGCTTTCTTT
j_call: TRBJ1-1
d_call: .
v_call: TRBV6-5
clone_size: .

cdr3_aa: CSAEPGQGFLEQYF
cdr3_nt: TGCAGTGCCGAGCCGGGACAGGGTTTCCTCGAGCAGTACTTC
j_call: TRBJ2-7
d_call: TRBD1
v_call: TRBV20-1
clone_size: .

cdr3_aa: CASRGQEGVEKLFF
cdr3_nt: TGTGCCAGCAGGGGACAAGAGGGTGTGGAAAAACTGTTTTTT
j_call: TRBJ1-4
d_call: .
v_call: TRBV6-6
clone_size: .

cdr3_aa: CSVAGLAAYEQYF
cdr3_nt: TGCAGCGTCGCGGGACTAGCGGCCTACGAGCAGTACTTC
j_call: TRBJ2-7
d_call: TRBD2
v_call: TRBV29-1
clone_size: few

cdr3_aa: CASSSGSLNTEAFF
cdr3_nt: TGTGCCAGCAGTTCGGGAAGCTTGAACACTGAAGCTTTCTTT
j_call: TRBJ1-1
d_call: .
v_call: TRBV12-3/TRBV12-4
clone_size: .

cdr3_aa: CSVEGGSQSSYEQYF
cdr3_nt: TGCAGCGTTGAAGGCGGGTCCCAAAGCTCCTACGAGCAGTACTTC
j_call: TRBJ2-7
d_call: .
v_call: TRBV29-1
clone_size: once

cdr3_aa: CASSVGTGGYTQYF
cdr3_nt: TGTGCCAGCAGCGTAGGGACAGGGGGATATACGCAGTATTTT
j_call: TRBJ2-3
d_call: TRBD1
v_call: TRBV9
clone_size: .

cdr3_aa: CASSLEDRSEQYF
cdr3_nt: TGTGCCAGCAGTTTAGAGGACAGGTCGGAGCAGTACTTC
j_call: TRBJ2-7
d_call: TRBD1
v_call: TRBV12-3/TRBV12-4
clone_size: .

cdr3_aa: CASSKDRANTEAFF
cdr3_nt: TGTGCCAGCAGTAAAGACAGGGCTAACACTGAAGCTTTCTTT
j_call: TRBJ1-1
d_call: TRBD1
v_call: TRBV28
clone_size: .

cdr3_aa: CSALDRQTYEQYF
cdr3_nt: TGCAGCGCCCTGGACAGGCAAACCTACGAGCAGTACTTC
j_call: TRBJ2-7
d_call: TRBD1
v_call: TRBV29-1
clone_size: .

cdr3_aa: CSARDPRGDYEQYF
cdr3_nt: TGCAGTGCTAGAGACCCCAGGGGGGACTACGAGCAGTACTTC
j_call: TRBJ2-7
d_call: .
v_call: TRBV20-1
clone_size: .

cdr3_aa: CASSPATSGRHNEQYF
cdr3_nt: TGTGCCAGCAGCCCAGCGACTAGCGGGAGACACAACGAGCAGTACTTC
j_call: TRBJ2-7
d_call: TRBD2
v_call: TRBV28
clone_size: .

cdr3_aa: CSVGVRGGRTAKNIQYF
cdr3_nt: TGCAGCGTTGGTGTGCGGGGGGGCCGGACGGCCAAAAACATTCAGTACTTC
j_call: TRBJ2-4
d_call: TRBD2
v_call: TRBV29-1
clone_size: .

cdr3_aa: CASIRGAIGETQYF
cdr3_nt: TGTGCCAGCATCCGTGGTGCCATCGGGGAGACCCAGTACTTC
j_call: TRBJ2-5
d_call: .
v_call: TRBV12-3/TRBV12-4
clone_size: .

cdr3_aa: CASSLSRQRTEAFF
cdr3_nt: TGCGCCAGCAGCTTGAGCAGGCAGCGCACTGAAGCTTTCTTT
j_call: TRBJ1-1
d_call: .
v_call: TRBV5-1
clone_size: .